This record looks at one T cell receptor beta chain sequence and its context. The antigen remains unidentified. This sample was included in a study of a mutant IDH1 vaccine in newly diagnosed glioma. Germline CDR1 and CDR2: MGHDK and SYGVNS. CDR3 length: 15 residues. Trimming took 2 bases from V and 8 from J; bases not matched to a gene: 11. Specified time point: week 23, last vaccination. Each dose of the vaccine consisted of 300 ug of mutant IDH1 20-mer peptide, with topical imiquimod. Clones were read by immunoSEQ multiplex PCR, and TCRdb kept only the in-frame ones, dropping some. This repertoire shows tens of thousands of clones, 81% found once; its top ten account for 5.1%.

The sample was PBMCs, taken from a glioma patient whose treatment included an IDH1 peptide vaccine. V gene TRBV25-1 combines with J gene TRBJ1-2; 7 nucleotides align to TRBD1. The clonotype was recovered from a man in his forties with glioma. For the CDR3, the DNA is TGTGCCAGCAGTGAAGTGAGAGGGGGCGCCGGCGGCTACACCTTC. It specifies CASSEVRGGAGGYTF.